These 25 T cell receptor beta chains came from one sample sequenced in a study of shared clonotypes between healthy human individuals (dated by TCRdb to the early 2020s). The method was the immunoSEQ multiplex PCR assay. TCRdb's version of the immuneACCESS table is confined to in-frame rearrangements and falls short of the full clone set. An unresolved V gene accounts for under half of the shortfall where checked; the remainder is of unknown origin. This sample comprises over a million clones, 75% to 85% of them detected only once. Roughly 0.62% of the sample belongs to the ten largest clones. Sequencing was carried out using memory CD4+ T cells from PBMCs. The sample's cell subset or site, from its label and the paper: CD45RA-negative fraction. These receptors originate from a man aged 18 to 30 in good health. Some clones in this sample may be carry-over from other donors' samples.

This clone has only a few counts. The sample has other DNA sequences that encode this CDR3 too. This rearrangement joins TRBV7-9 to TRBJ2-1; TRBD1 might be the D (6 bases). The germline CDR1 and CDR2 sequences are SEHNR and FQNEAQ (reference sequence). The ends were cut back, 5 bases at V and 6 bases at J, with 8 bases in the middle. This CDR3 region has 12 residues. In DNA form, the CDR3 reads TGTGCCAGCAGCCCACAGGGCAATGAGCAGTTCTTC. Encoded protein: CASSPQGNEQFF.

For the CDR3, the DNA is TGTGCCAGCAGCTTAGGTGGGTCACTTCCAACGCAGTATTTT. Translation: CASSLGGSLPTQYF. This chain uses TRBV11-3 with TRBJ2-3, with no clear D. The V and J ends lost 1 base and 9 bases respectively, with 14 bases between them. Germline assignment: CDR1 SGHNT and CDR2 YENEEA. The length of the CDR3 is 14 residues.

The CDR3 DNA sequence: TGTGCCAGCAGCGCAAACCCCTACGATGGCTACACCTTC. The encoded protein is CASSANPYDGYTF. The gene calls are TRBV9 and TRBJ1-2; no firm D call. Trimming removed 3 bases at V and 6 bases at J, with 12 bases between. This CDR3 has 13 residues. Per germline, CDR1 SGDLS and CDR2 YYNGEE.

The chain combines TRBV6-6 with TRBJ2-2, with 8 bases aligning to TRBD1. Germline V lookup: CDR1 MNHNY, CDR2 SVGAGI (reference sequence). The CDR3 loop spans 15 amino acids. The V and J ends lost 4 bases and 4 bases, in that order; junction bases with no gene match: 5. The CDR3 region is CASSFGQGGTGELFF. CDR3 nucleotides: TGTGCCAGCAGTTTTGGACAGGGAGGCACCGGGGAGCTGTTTTTT.

The V and J genes are TRBV18 and TRBJ2-3, with TRBD2 matching over 9 bases. The V segment lost 3 bases and the J segment 1 base; nucleotides outside the gene matches: 11. Germline lookup yields CDR1 KGHSH and CDR2 LQKENI. This CDR3 has 18 residues. The CDR3 nucleotides read TGTGCCAGCTCACCCACGATGGTGGCGGGAGGGGGCACAGATACGCAGTATTTT. Its translation: CASSPTMVAGGGTDTQYF. Looking up the rest from reference TRBV18 and TRBJ2-3 gives the full variable domain: NAGVMQNPRHLVRRRGQEARLRCSPMKGHSHVYWYRQLPEEGLKFMVYLQKENIIDESGMPKERFSAEFPKEGPSILRIQQVVRGDSAAYFCASSPTMVAGGGTDTQYFGPGTRLTVL.

The rearrangement uses TRBV28 and TRBJ1-2; no clear D. The CDR3 extends over 12 amino acids. Germline lookup yields CDR1 MDHEN and CDR2 SYDVKM. V gave up 5 bases and J gave up 7 bases, with 11 bases separating them. The CDR3: CASSVILSGYTF. DNA of the CDR3: TGTGCCAGCAGTGTTATATTAAGTGGCTACACCTTC.

This clone came up once. The V and J genes are TRBV5-1 and TRBJ2-7; 7 bases agree with TRBD1. The CDR3 runs to 15 residues. J lost 2 bases, V lost 4 bases, and 9 bases had no gene match. Germline values: CDR1 SGHRS, CDR2 YFSETQ. Written as DNA, the CDR3 is TGCGCCAGCAGCCCGGGCTACGGGACAGCCTACGAGCAGTACTTC. Its translation: CASSPGYGTAYEQYF.

To note about this clone: Additional DNA sequences in this sample encode the identical CDR3. The chain uses TRBV7-3 and TRBJ2-5, with 8 bases matching TRBD1. V lost 2 bases to trimming and J lost 5 bases; unmatched junction nucleotides: 4. Germline CDR1 and CDR2: SGHTA and FQGTGA. This CDR3 comprises 14 residues. The CDR3 DNA is TGTGCCAGCAGCTTAGCAGGGGGCCGGGAGACCCAGTACTTC. It yields the protein CASSLAGGRETQYF.

In its sample, this clone was seen a few times. Additional DNA sequences in this sample encode the identical CDR3. The chain has TRBV4-1 and TRBJ1-3, with D tentatively TRBD1 (5 bases). Germline CDR1 and CDR2: MGHRA and YSYEKL. The CDR3 is 15 amino acids. V was shortened by 2 bases and J by 2 bases, with 10 bases between the two germline ends. The CDR3 region has the DNA TGCGCCAGCAGCCAACCCGGGGGGACTGGAAACACCATATATTTT. Protein product: CASSQPGGTGNTIYF.

The gene calls are TRBV7-3 and TRBJ1-1; D may be TRBD1 (5 bases). This CDR3 region has 14 residues. V was clipped by 2 bases and J by 4 bases, with 11 bases between them. The germline V gene encodes CDR1 SGHTA and CDR2 FQGTGA. CDR3 region: CASSLGRGVTEAFF. The CDR3 bases are TGTGCCAGCAGCTTAGGAAGGGGAGTCACTGAAGCTTTCTTT.

This clone was seen a handful of times. CDR3 DNA sequence: TGTGCCAGCAGCTTGGGGGGCGACTCCTACAATGAGCAGTTCTTC. It yields the protein CASSLGGDSYNEQFF. The V and J genes are TRBV5-4 and TRBJ2-1; D may be TRBD1 (5 bases). The CDR3 has 15 residues. Germline V gene data show CDR1 as SGHNT and CDR2 as YYREEE (reference sequence). V lost 0 bases, J lost 0 bases, and 7 bases lay in between.

This clone came up a few times. The rearrangement links TRBV28 to TRBJ2-3, with 8 bases lining up with TRBD1. J lost 1 base, V lost 6 bases, and 12 bases had no gene match. The germline V gene has CDR1 MDHEN and CDR2 SYDVKM. The length of the CDR3 is 17 residues. The CDR3 coding sequence is TGTGCCAGCAGGATTCCTGGAGGACAGGGAGGCACAGATACGCAGTATTTT. Translation: CASRIPGGQGGTDTQYF.

The chain links TRBV19 to TRBJ1-3, with TRBD1 matching over 9 bases. With V trimmed by 5 bases and J by 0 bases, 11 bases remained unmatched. Per germline, CDR1 LNHDA and CDR2 SQIVND (reference sequence). CDR3 length: 18 amino acids. DNA of the CDR3: TGTGCCAGTAGTCTCAGTTTGACAGGGGGACTCTCTGGAAACACCATATATTTT. As protein: CASSLSLTGGLSGNTIYF.

The chain uses TRBV2 and TRBJ2-5; no firm D call. There are 17 residues in the CDR3. Germline CDR1 reads SNHLY; CDR2 reads FYNNEI. V lost 5 bases and J lost 5, with 24 bases in between. The CDR3 reads CASSPPVGGQPPETQYF. Here the CDR3 DNA reads TGTGCCAGCAGTCCCCCGGTGGGTGGCCAACCCCCCGAGACCCAGTACTTC.

The rearrangement joins TRBV5-4 to TRBJ2-5; D is unresolved. The CDR3 has 13 amino acids. Germline V lookup: CDR1 SGHNT, CDR2 YYREEE (reference sequence). V gave up 0 bases and J gave up 6 bases, with 9 bases separating them. The CDR3 reads CASSLVVSQTQYF. The CDR3 DNA follows: TGTGCCAGCAGCTTGGTGGTGTCACAGACCCAGTACTTC.

This clone was seen a few times. The gene calls are TRBV28 and TRBJ1-1; D not certain. Germline CDR1 is MDHEN and CDR2 is SYDVKM. This CDR3 has 15 amino acids. With 3 bases removed from V and 5 bases from J, the gap between germline ends came to 16 bases. The CDR3 spells CASSFAAIARTEAFF. The CDR3 DNA is TGTGCCAGCAGTTTTGCGGCCATTGCCAGGACTGAAGCTTTCTTT.

Remarks on this clone: The sample holds other DNA sequences that translate to the same CDR3. The chain is built from TRBV19 and TRBJ2-7, with a tentative D call TRBD1 (5 bases). This CDR3 contains 14 residues. Germline values: CDR1 LNHDA, CDR2 SQIVND (reference sequence). V lost 5 bases, J lost 1 base, and 12 bases lay in between. This chain's CDR3 is CASSPRDSSYEQYF. CDR3 DNA: TGTGCCAGTAGTCCCCGAGACAGTTCCTACGAGCAGTACTTC.

This chain joins TRBV9 and TRBJ2-2, with 7 bases lining up with TRBD2. This CDR3 is 14 amino acids long. J gave up 3 bases and V 7 bases, and 6 bases lay outside the gene matches. CDR1 is SGDLS and CDR2 is YYNGEE in the germline V gene. The CDR3 DNA sequence: TGTGCCAGCGGGCGGGAGATATACACCGGGGAGCTGTTTTTT. It specifies CASGREIYTGELFF.

As for this clone: The same CDR3 arises from other DNA sequences in this sample as well. The V call is TRBV2, the J call TRBJ2-7, with TRBD1 matching over 10 bases. V shed 8 bases and J 3 bases; nucleotides not matched to a gene: 1. CDR3 size: 12 residues. Germline CDR1 and CDR2: SNHLY and FYNNEI. The CDR3 DNA reads as TGTGCCAGCCGGGACAGGGGCTACGAGCAGTACTTC. It yields the protein CASRDRGYEQYF.

This clone was seen only a few times. This chain uses TRBV10-2 with TRBJ2-1; 16 bases match TRBD2. CDR1 is WSHSY and CDR2 is SAAADI in the germline V gene. After removal of 2 bases from V and 6 bases from J, the junction contained 10 bases not matched to a gene. This CDR3 is 19 amino acids long. CDR3 region: CASSEVGTSGRVRGNEQFF. In DNA, the CDR3 is TGCGCCAGCAGTGAGGTCGGGACTAGCGGGAGGGTCCGGGGCAATGAGCAGTTCTTC.

Note on this clone: Other DNA sequences in this sample translate to the same CDR3. J is TRBJ2-6 and V is TRBV5-1; no clear D gene. CDR1 and CDR2 from the germline V gene are SGHRS and YFSETQ. This CDR3 has 14 residues. The V and J ends lost 5 bases and 1 base respectively, with 7 bases between them. CDR3 loop: CASSEGSGANVLTF. The CDR3 DNA sequence: TGCGCCAGCAGTGAAGGGTCTGGGGCCAACGTCCTGACTTTC.

The rearrangement links TRBV6-6 to TRBJ1-5, with unresolved D. V was pared by 6 bases and J by 0 bases, with 12 bases between. The CDR3 sequence is 15 residues long. Germline CDR1 and CDR2: MNHNY and SVGAGI (reference sequence). The CDR3 spells CASSRTENSNQPQHF. CDR3 sequence (DNA): TGTGCCAGCAGCCGAACAGAGAATAGCAATCAGCCCCAGCATTTT.

Regarding this clone: At one boundary the junction diverges from the germline segment, which might be a read error. CDR3 amino acids: CASSRNPSVQGPADF. CDR3 nucleotide sequence: TGTGCCAGCAGCCGTAATCCCTCGGTACAGGGGCCCGCGGACTTC. This sequence joins TRBV28 and TRBJ2-5; 7 bases map to TRBD1. CDR3 length equals 15 residues. Germline V gene lookup returns CDR1 MDHEN and CDR2 SYDVKM. Full variable domain (outside the CDR3, taken from reference TRBV28 and TRBJ2-5): DVKVTQSSRYLVKRTGEKVFLECVQDMDHENMFWYRQDPGLGLRLIYFSYDVKMKEKGDIPEGYSVSREKKERFSLILESASTNQTSMYLCASSRNPSVQGPADFGPGTRLLVL.

With regard to this clone: The same CDR3 arises from other DNA sequences in this sample as well. V usage is TRBV6-5 and J usage is TRBJ1-5; D unclear. The CDR3 loop spans 14 amino acids. The V gene's germline CDR1 is MNHEY and CDR2 SVGAGI. The V end lost 2 bases, the J end lost 2 bases, and 7 bases lay between the germline ends. The chain's CDR3 is CASSYLGGNQPQHF. The DNA of the CDR3 is TGTGCCAGCAGTTACCTGGGTGGCAATCAGCCCCAGCATTTT.

J is TRBJ2-5 and V is TRBV2; possible D gene TRBD1, 5 bases. The germline V and J ends were trimmed by 6 bases and 2 bases, with 10 bases remaining between them. The CDR3 is 13 amino acids. The germline V gene has CDR1 SNHLY and CDR2 FYNNEI. The CDR3 DNA reads TGTGCCAGCAGCGACAGTGCTCAAGAGACCCAGTACTTC. Its translation is CASSDSAQETQYF. The variable domain in full, completed from reference TRBV2 and TRBJ2-5, reads EPEVTQTPSHQVTQMGQEVILRCVPISNHLYFYWYRQILGQKVEFLVSFYNNEISEKSEIFDDQFSVERPDGSNFTLKIRSTKLEDSAMYFCASSDSAQETQYFGPGTRLLVL.